The rows below give T cell receptor beta chains drawn from one sample of a study. TCRdb used MiXCR to reprocess the RT-PCR reads, holding one entry per CDR3 protein. The data hold hundreds of thousands of distinct CDR3 sequences, with around 14% observed a single time. The sequenced material came from memory CD4+ T cells from blood. The receptors here all came from a female donor in good health, serving as a healthy control. CDR3s include the opening cysteine and the closing phenylalanine or tryptophan. D genes are given only for firm matches. Part of the rows lack a size; the others show once, few, many or a class for expanded clones.

v_call: TRBV11-2; d_call: NA; clone_size: few; j_call: TRBJ2-7; cdr3_nt: TGTGCCAGCAGCTACCTGGTGAGCGCCAGCTCCTACGAGCAGTACTTC; cdr3_aa: CASSYLVSASSYEQYF
v_call: TRBV29-1; d_call: NA; clone_size: few; j_call: TRBJ1-1; cdr3_nt: TGCAGCGTTATTTGGACAGAGAACACTGAAGCTTTCTTT; cdr3_aa: CSVIWTENTEAFF
v_call: TRBV5-4; d_call: NA; clone_size: NA; j_call: TRBJ2-5; cdr3_nt: TGTGCCAGCAGCTCCGGGACCCAGGGGGAGACCCAGTACTTC; cdr3_aa: CASSSGTQGETQYF
v_call: TRBV7-8; d_call: NA; clone_size: NA; j_call: TRBJ2-1; cdr3_nt: TGTGCCAGCAGCCCCCAATTGGCCTCGGGCCCGGATGAGCAGTTCTTC; cdr3_aa: CASSPQLASGPDEQFF
v_call: TRBV27; d_call: NA; clone_size: few; j_call: TRBJ1-5; cdr3_nt: TGTGCCAGCAGACGATTCGGACACCTAAATCAGCCCCAGCATTTT; cdr3_aa: CASRRFGHLNQPQHF
v_call: TRBV6-5; d_call: TRBD2; clone_size: many; j_call: TRBJ2-1; cdr3_nt: TGTGCCAGCAGTTACCGGACTAGCGGGAGTCGTCAGTTCTTC; cdr3_aa: CASSYRTSGSRQFF
v_call: TRBV18; d_call: NA; clone_size: NA; j_call: TRBJ2-3; cdr3_nt: TGTGCCAGCTCACCAAGTCAAGAGTCAGATACGCAGTATTTT; cdr3_aa: CASSPSQESDTQYF
v_call: TRBV24-1; d_call: NA; clone_size: NA; j_call: TRBJ2-2; cdr3_nt: TGTGCCACCAGTGATTCGTGGGGGCGAAGGAACACCGGGGAGCTGTTTTTT; cdr3_aa: CATSDSWGRRNTGELFF
v_call: TRBV20-1; d_call: TRBD2; clone_size: NA; j_call: TRBJ2-7; cdr3_nt: TGCAGTGCTAGGACAGGCGGGACTAGCGGCAACGAGCAGTACTTC; cdr3_aa: CSARTGGTSGNEQYF
v_call: TRBV7-8; d_call: TRBD2; clone_size: NA; j_call: TRBJ2-7; cdr3_nt: TGTGCCAGCAGCTATAAAACAACCGGGACTAGATATGAGCAGTACTTC; cdr3_aa: CASSYKTTGTRYEQYF
v_call: TRBV27; d_call: NA; clone_size: NA; j_call: TRBJ2-7; cdr3_nt: TGTGCCAGCAGTTTCTCCCGGGACACGGAGCAGTACTTC; cdr3_aa: CASSFSRDTEQYF
v_call: TRBV7-6; d_call: TRBD1; clone_size: NA; j_call: TRBJ2-3; cdr3_nt: TGTGCCAGCAGCTTAGCTATCGACAGGGTCACAGATACGCAGTATTTT; cdr3_aa: CASSLAIDRVTDTQYF
v_call: TRBV6-5; d_call: NA; clone_size: many; j_call: TRBJ1-1; cdr3_nt: TGTGCCAGCGAAGACGCGAACACTGAAGCTTTCTTT; cdr3_aa: CASEDANTEAFF
v_call: TRBV24-1; d_call: TRBD1; clone_size: many; j_call: TRBJ1-3; cdr3_nt: TGTGCCACCAGTGATGGGACAGATCCCAGAAACACCATATATTTT; cdr3_aa: CATSDGTDPRNTIYF
v_call: TRBV5-1; d_call: TRBD2; clone_size: many; j_call: TRBJ2-3; cdr3_nt: TGCGCCAGCAGCTTGGAGCTAGCGGGGGACACAGATACGCAGTATTTT; cdr3_aa: CASSLELAGDTDTQYF
v_call: TRBV29-1; d_call: NA; clone_size: many; j_call: TRBJ1-4; cdr3_nt: TGCAGCGTTGGGGTAGCTAATGAAAAACTGTTTTTT; cdr3_aa: CSVGVANEKLFF
v_call: TRBV15; d_call: NA; clone_size: NA; j_call: TRBJ1-2; cdr3_nt: TGTGCCACCAGCAGACCCCTGATCGGTGGCTACACCTTC; cdr3_aa: CATSRPLIGGYTF
v_call: TRBV28; d_call: NA; clone_size: few; j_call: TRBJ1-3; cdr3_nt: TGTGCCAGCAGTTCGGCTGGACCCCGGGCGGGAAACACCATATATTTT; cdr3_aa: CASSSAGPRAGNTIYF
v_call: TRBV7-3; d_call: NA; clone_size: NA; j_call: TRBJ2-1; cdr3_nt: TGTGCCAGCAGCTTACTCGGCGGGACCAACTACAATGAGCAGTTCTTC; cdr3_aa: CASSLLGGTNYNEQFF
v_call: TRBV10-3; d_call: TRBD2; clone_size: many; j_call: TRBJ2-5; cdr3_nt: TGTGCCATCAGTGCCGGGACTAGCTCTTTGGGGGAGACCCAGTACTTC; cdr3_aa: CAISAGTSSLGETQYF
v_call: TRBV18; d_call: NA; clone_size: NA; j_call: TRBJ2-1; cdr3_nt: TGTGCCAGCTCACCACAACAGGGCGTAGTGAATGAGCAGTTCTTC; cdr3_aa: CASSPQQGVVNEQFF
v_call: TRBV7-9; d_call: NA; clone_size: few; j_call: TRBJ1-1; cdr3_nt: TGTGCCAGCAGCTTAGTCCTTAAGAACACTGAAGCTTTCTTT; cdr3_aa: CASSLVLKNTEAFF
v_call: TRBV9; d_call: NA; clone_size: NA; j_call: TRBJ1-1; cdr3_nt: TGTGCCAGCAGCGTAGGGGGGATGGCGGGGGCTTTCTTT; cdr3_aa: CASSVGGMAGAFF
v_call: TRBV4-1; d_call: TRBD2; clone_size: many; j_call: TRBJ2-1; cdr3_nt: TGCGCCAGCAGCCAAGGCGGGAGGGCCGGGGATGAGCAGTTCTTC; cdr3_aa: CASSQGGRAGDEQFF
v_call: TRBV12-3/TRBV12-4; d_call: NA; clone_size: few; j_call: TRBJ1-4; cdr3_nt: TGTGCCAGCACCCCCGGAGTGGGAAAACTGTTTTTT; cdr3_aa: CASTPGVGKLFF
v_call: TRBV20-1; d_call: TRBD1; clone_size: few; j_call: TRBJ2-1; cdr3_nt: TGCAGTGCTAGATACCAGGGGGCTGGGAACAATGAGCAGTTCTTC; cdr3_aa: CSARYQGAGNNEQFF
v_call: TRBV11-2; d_call: TRBD2; clone_size: few; j_call: TRBJ2-1; cdr3_nt: TGTGCCAGCAGCTCCCTTCGGGGGGGAATTTACAATGAGCAGTTCTTC; cdr3_aa: CASSSLRGGIYNEQFF
v_call: TRBV4-1; d_call: NA; clone_size: many; j_call: TRBJ1-5; cdr3_nt: TGCGCCAGCAGCGCCTGGACACTCAATCAGCCCCAGCATTTT; cdr3_aa: CASSAWTLNQPQHF
v_call: TRBV7-2; d_call: TRBD2; clone_size: NA; j_call: TRBJ2-3; cdr3_nt: TGTGCCAGCAGCTTAGCTCTAGCGGGGAGGCTAGGGGGTGATACGCAGTATTTT; cdr3_aa: CASSLALAGRLGGDTQYF